This T cell receptor beta chain was retrieved from a study of T cell responses to AZD1222 COVID-19 vaccine. Study findings and constraints: Clonal diversity was possibly underestimated, and white British individuals and females predominated among donors.

CDR1 and CDR2 (germline): MNHNS, SASEGT. Between the trimmed V and J ends, which lost 1 base and 8 bases, there was a span of 3 bases. The CDR3 contains 11 residues. This clone was seen once. Its antigen remains unknown. Libraries were prepared by immunoSEQ multiplex PCR; TCRdb keeps only in-frame clonotypes and omits some of them. The table shows 150,000 to 200,000 clones, with more than 75% occurring only once. The chain uses TRBV6-1 and TRBJ2-1; no clear D gene. The receptor comes from an adult in good health. The material was peripheral blood, obtained on day 0 of MenACWY control vaccination. The CDR3 sequence is CASSEVDEQFF. For the CDR3, the DNA is TGTGCCAGCAGTGAAGTCGATGAGCAGTTCTTC.